These 9 T cell receptor beta chains came from one sample sequenced in a study of identical twins. TCRdb reprocessed the 5' RACE reads via MiXCR and lists one record per CDR3 protein. The sample has roughly 230,000 distinct CDR3 sequences; around 8% are singletons. These data were also reused for a study on yellow fever vaccine responses in identical twins.

The sample was CD8+ T cells sorted from blood. The receptors originated from a woman younger than 35 in good health.

The table lists this clonotype with many counts. The gene calls are TRBV5-1 and TRBJ2-7; weak D call: TRBD1 (6 bases). V lost 4 bases to trimming and J lost 5 bases, with 16 bases between them. The CDR3 length is 14 residues. CDR1 is SGHRS, CDR2 YFSETQ, per germline. CDR3 coding DNA: TGCGCCAGCAGCCCGACAGGTGGTACGCACGAGCAGTACTTC. It translates to CASSPTGGTHEQYF.

The J gene is TRBJ2-2, the V gene TRBV27; 11 bases map to TRBD2. This CDR3 spans 15 amino acids. Unmatched junction bases numbered 6, after V lost 7 bases and J lost 5 bases. Germline V gene sequence: CDR1 MNHEY, CDR2 SMNVEV (reference sequence). This CDR3 reads CASTLSGGGTGELFF. The CDR3 DNA sequence: TGTGCCAGCACCCTTAGCGGGGGGGGAACCGGGGAGCTGTTTTTT.

At least ten counts were recorded for this clonotype. This chain connects TRBV5-5 to TRBJ2-1; possibly TRBD2 for D (5 bases). Trimming removed 0 bases at V and 4 bases at J, with 11 bases between. The germline CDR1 and CDR2 sequences are SGHKS and YYEKEE (reference sequence). The CDR3 contains 15 residues. The CDR3 DNA reads as TGTGCCAGCAGCTTGGACCGGGGTCCTTACAATGAGCAGTTCTTC. It specifies CASSLDRGPYNEQFF. Complete variable domain (other parts from reference TRBV5-5 and TRBJ2-1): DAGVTQSPTHLIKTRGQQVTLRCSPISGHKSVSWYQQVLGQGPQFIFQYYEKEERGRGNFPDRFSARQFPNYSSELNVNALLLGDSALYLCASSLDRGPYNEQFFGPGTRLTVL.

This chain joins TRBV28 and TRBJ2-5, with TRBD1 matching 7 bases. Germline CDR1 reads MDHEN; CDR2 reads SYDVKM. The J segment lost 9 bases and the V segment lost 6 bases, leaving 4 bases of the junction unmatched. The CDR3 is 11 amino acids. CDR3 nucleotide sequence: TGTGCCAGCAGCCGAGGGGGCCCCCAGTACTTC. Its translation: CASSRGGPQYF.

The table lists this clonotype with many counts. The chain joins TRBV14 to TRBJ2-7; weak D call: TRBD2 (6 bases). Deletions cut 8 bases from V and 1 base from J, with 12 bases between. The CDR3 covers 13 residues. Germline lookup yields CDR1 SGHDN and CDR2 FVKESK. The CDR3 DNA sequence: TGTGCCAGCCGCCCGGGAGCATCCTACGAGCAGTACTTC. Translating gives CASRPGASYEQYF.

The chain joins TRBV7-6 to TRBJ2-1; D perhaps matches TRBD1 (5 bases). The V gene's germline CDR1 is SGHVS and CDR2 FNYEAQ. V dropped 3 bases and J dropped 3 bases, with 21 bases sitting between them. The CDR3 is 18 amino acids. CDR3 amino acids: CASSLGPIEGVRYNEQFF. The DNA of the CDR3 is TGTGCCAGCAGCTTGGGTCCCATTGAAGGGGTACGCTACAATGAGCAGTTCTTC.

The rearrangement uses TRBV7-8 and TRBJ2-3; 8 nucleotides line up with TRBD2. The CDR3 runs to 14 residues. Germline trimming cut 5 bases from V and 5 bases from J; bases unmatched to any gene: 6. Germline CDR1 SGHVS, CDR2 FQNEAQ. CDR3 nucleotide sequence: TGTGCCAGCAGCACAGCGGGAGCGTTAGATACGCAGTATTTT. It encodes CASSTAGALDTQYF.

This clonotype turned up a few times. The rearrangement links TRBV6-5 to TRBJ2-1; 7 bases agree with TRBD1. CDR1 is MNHEY and CDR2 is SVGAGI in the germline V gene. CDR3 length: 15 residues. V dropped 2 bases and J dropped 6; count of bases not matched to a gene: 7. CDR3 sequence: CASSYASTGINEQFF. The CDR3 bases are TGTGCCAGCAGTTACGCATCGACAGGGATCAATGAGCAGTTCTTC.

This clonotype has a count of ten or more. The chain has TRBV12-3 or TRBV12-4 and TRBJ1-4; TRBD1 is a possible D gene (5 bases). The CDR3 has 14 amino acids. Trimming cost V 0 bases and J 7 bases, with 9 bases left between them. Written as DNA, the CDR3 is TGTGCCAGCAGTTTAGCAACGGGACTTGAAAAACTGTTTTTT. It codes for CASSLATGLEKLFF.